The clone carrying this T cell receptor beta chain turned up a few times. The data derive from a study of blood T cell repertoires in COVID-19. V was pared by 1 base and J by 1 base, with 7 bases between. CDR1 and CDR2 (germline): LGHDT, YNNKEL (reference sequence). There are 15 residues in the CDR3. Cohorts were assigned according to the clinical history that participants reported. The table came from immunoSEQ multiplex PCR; TCRdb's copy has only in-frame clones and leaves some out. Found here are around 300,000 clones, roughly 87% of them singletons; the top ten hold about 6.1%. The receptor's source is a woman aged 40 to 50 who had recovered from COVID-19. The chain recombines TRBV3-1 (or the pseudogene TRBV3-2) with TRBJ2-2; D not resolved. The sequenced sample was PBMCs or T cells enriched from blood (not recorded which). CDR3 coding DNA: TGTGCCAGCAGCCAAGTGGCACAGAACACCGGGGAGCTGTTTTTT. It specifies CASSQVAQNTGELFF.